This TCR beta chain was obtained from a study of T-cell reconstitution after alpha-beta-depleted transplantation in children. V dropped 2 bases and J dropped 2 bases, with 10 bases sitting between them. The CDR3 contains 15 residues. Broader study findings: After transplant, high TCRbeta diversity at day 60 in some patients arose from surviving recipient T cells and thymic progenitors. It was newly produced T cells that mostly accounted for T-cell counts and diversity one year after transplant. Several hundred expanded graft clones reportedly supplied alpha-beta T cells about two months after transplant.

A word on this clonotype: As yet, its antigen is unknown.

Unique molecular identifiers were incorporated during preparation of the TCRbeta library. TCRdb ran MiXCR on the PCR reads and lists one entry per CDR3 protein. Among around 450,000 distinct CDR3 sequences, 15% to 20% were seen once, and the ten largest hold less than 30%. The source of this sequence is a boy in the first two years of life who had a stem cell transplant for Wiskott-Aldrich syndrome, so the T cells may come from the graft donor. The chain has TRBV12-3 or TRBV12-4 and TRBJ1-5, with D tentatively TRBD1 (5 bases). Sequencing was performed on PBMCs, mostly from graft donor cells, taken 360 days after TCRalphabeta/CD19-depleted stem cell transplant. The CDR3: CASSLYRGGNQPQHF. CDR3 in DNA: TGTGCCAGCAGTTTATACAGAGGGGGCAATCAGCCCCAGCATTTT.